These T cell receptor beta chains were read from a single sample in a study of shared clonotypes between healthy human individuals. Libraries were prepared by immunoSEQ multiplex PCR; TCRdb keeps only in-frame clonotypes and omits some of them. The table lists around 2,100,000 clones, approximately 95% of them singletons. Specimen: naive CD8+ T cells sorted from blood. Source of these receptors: a man younger than 35 in good health. Each CDR3 is given with its conserved first and last residue. D genes are given only for firm matches. Size is omitted from some rows. Given values are once, few, many or a class for expanded clones.

size | J | D | V | DNA | CDR3
NA | TRBJ2-3 | TRBD2 | TRBV18 | TGTGCCAGCTCACCGGGACTAGCGGGGGCCGGTAGCACAGATACGCAGTATTTT | CASSPGLAGAGSTDTQYF
NA | TRBJ2-3 | NA | TRBV2 | TGTGCCAGCAGGGCCGGGACACTCGCTTTAATCACAGATACGCAGTATTTT | CASRAGTLALITDTQYF
NA | TRBJ1-6 | NA | TRBV27 | TGTGCCAGCAGTTTATCTTGGGAGGGAAATTCACCCCTCCACTTT | CASSLSWEGNSPLHF
NA | TRBJ2-1 | TRBD2 | TRBV14 | TGTGCCAGCAGCCAAGAAGCGGGAGCCTACAATGAGCAGTTCTTC | CASSQEAGAYNEQFF
NA | TRBJ2-7 | TRBD1 | TRBV4-1 | TGCGCCAGCAGCCAAGAGGGACAGTTTTCCTACGAGCAGTACTTC | CASSQEGQFSYEQYF
NA | TRBJ2-7 | NA | TRBV6-6 | TGTGCCAGCAGTTACCTTCAGGACGAGCAGTACTTC | CASSYLQDEQYF
NA | TRBJ2-7 | TRBD1 | TRBV28 | TGTGCCAGCAGTGCACCCCCGGGACAGGGGGGACCTTACGAGCAGTACTTC | CASSAPPGQGGPYEQYF
NA | TRBJ2-7 | NA | TRBV5-6 | TGTGCCAGCAGCTTGAGTCTAACCTACGAGCAGTACTTC | CASSLSLTYEQYF
NA | TRBJ2-1 | TRBD2 | TRBV10-2 | TGCGCCAGCAGGGGACTAGCGGGGAATGAGCAGTTCTTC | CASRGLAGNEQFF
NA | TRBJ2-2 | NA | TRBV14 | TGTGCCAGCAGCCAAGATCTAACGGGAGTATACGGGGAGCTGTTTTTT | CASSQDLTGVYGELFF
NA | TRBJ1-2 | NA | TRBV6-1 | TGTGCCAGCAGTGAACCCCCGACTGAAAGGGATGGCTACACCTTC | CASSEPPTERDGYTF
NA | TRBJ1-1 | NA | TRBV28 | TGTGCCAGCAGCCTGGAAGTTATGAACACTGAAGCTTTCTTT | CASSLEVMNTEAFF
NA | TRBJ2-1 | NA | TRBV7-9 | TGTGCCAGCAGCCCCCCCCCATGGTGGGCCTTTCAACGCAATGAGCAGTTCTTC | CASSPPPWWAFQRNEQFF
NA | TRBJ2-1 | TRBD1 | TRBV6-5 | TGTGCCAGCAGTTACAGGGAGAGGGGGCCAAACAATGAGCAGTTCTTC | CASSYRERGPNNEQFF
once | TRBJ1-6 | NA | TRBV13 | TGTGCCAGCAGCGCCAATTCAGTGGTAGGGTCACCCCTCCACTTT | CASSANSVVGSPLHF
NA | TRBJ1-2 | TRBD1 | TRBV28 | TGTGCCAGCAGCGAAATACCACAGGGGATGGACTATGGCTACACCTTC | CASSEIPQGMDYGYTF
NA | TRBJ2-3 | NA | TRBV27 | TGTGCCAGCAGTCGGTACGGGCCATACTCCGGCACAGATACGCAGTATTTT | CASSRYGPYSGTDTQYF
few | TRBJ2-2 | NA | TRBV9 | TGTGCCAGCAGCGTCCCATCACGGGATTCGAACACCGGGGAGCTGTTTTTT | CASSVPSRDSNTGELFF
NA | TRBJ2-5 | NA | TRBV6-1 | TGTGCCAGCAGTGAAGGTCGGATAGAGACCCAGTACTTC | CASSEGRIETQYF
NA | TRBJ1-1 | NA | TRBV5-4 | TGTGCCAGCAGCGAGGCAGGAACTAACACTGAAGCTTTCTTT | CASSEAGTNTEAFF
NA | TRBJ2-7 | NA | TRBV2 | TGTGCCAGCAGCCGACCCTACGAGCAGTACTTC | CASSRPYEQYF
once | TRBJ1-1 | NA | TRBV27 | TGTGCCAGCAGTTTAACGGGGGCACCGAACACTGAAGCTTTCTTT | CASSLTGAPNTEAFF
NA | TRBJ1-4 | NA | TRBV5-1 | TGCGCCAGCAGCTTGTCACAGGCTAATGAAAAACTGTTTTTT | CASSLSQANEKLFF
NA | TRBJ2-7 | NA | TRBV10-3 | TGTGCCATCAGTGACCCCGGATCAACCCCCGAGCAGTACTTC | CAISDPGSTPEQYF
NA | TRBJ2-1 | NA | TRBV18 | TGTGCCAGCTCACCAAGTCGCCATCCCGCCTACAATGAGCAGTTCTTC | CASSPSRHPAYNEQFF
NA | TRBJ2-4 | TRBD1 | TRBV6-1 | TGTGCCAGCAGTGACGGATCAGGGGGATTAATAGCCAAAAACATTCAGTACTTC | CASSDGSGGLIAKNIQYF
NA | TRBJ2-7 | TRBD2 | TRBV4-3 | TGCGCCAGCAGCCAAGATCGACCTAGCGGGAGCTACGAGCAGTACTTC | CASSQDRPSGSYEQYF
once | TRBJ1-2 | NA | TRBV15 | TGTGCCACCAGCAGTGGGGGCGGCTACACCTTC | CATSSGGGYTF
NA | TRBJ1-1 | NA | TRBV28 | TGTGCCAGCAGTTTAACAGTTTTTAACACTGAAGCTTTCTTT | CASSLTVFNTEAFF
once | TRBJ2-7 | NA | TRBV5-4 | TGTGCCAGCAGCTTGATGATAGGGGACGAGCAGTACTTC | CASSLMIGDEQYF